The text below deals with one TCR beta chain. This specimen comes from a study of control samples from healthy donors and cancer patients. TCRdb's table, derived via immunoSEQ multiplex PCR, lists solely in-frame clones and lacks some. The data show 65,000 to 75,000 clones, roughly 87% seen once. V was clipped by 4 bases and J by 7 bases, with 10 bases between them. The length of the CDR3 is 13 residues. The chain combines TRBV12-3 or TRBV12-4 with TRBJ2-2; D tentatively reads TRBD1 or TRBD2 (5 bases each). Material: blood. The receptor was derived from a woman between 50 and 59 years old in good health. The CDR3 reads CASSSYGGGELFF. The CDR3 region has the DNA TGTGCCAGCAGTTCTTATGGGGGCGGGGAGCTGTTTTTT.